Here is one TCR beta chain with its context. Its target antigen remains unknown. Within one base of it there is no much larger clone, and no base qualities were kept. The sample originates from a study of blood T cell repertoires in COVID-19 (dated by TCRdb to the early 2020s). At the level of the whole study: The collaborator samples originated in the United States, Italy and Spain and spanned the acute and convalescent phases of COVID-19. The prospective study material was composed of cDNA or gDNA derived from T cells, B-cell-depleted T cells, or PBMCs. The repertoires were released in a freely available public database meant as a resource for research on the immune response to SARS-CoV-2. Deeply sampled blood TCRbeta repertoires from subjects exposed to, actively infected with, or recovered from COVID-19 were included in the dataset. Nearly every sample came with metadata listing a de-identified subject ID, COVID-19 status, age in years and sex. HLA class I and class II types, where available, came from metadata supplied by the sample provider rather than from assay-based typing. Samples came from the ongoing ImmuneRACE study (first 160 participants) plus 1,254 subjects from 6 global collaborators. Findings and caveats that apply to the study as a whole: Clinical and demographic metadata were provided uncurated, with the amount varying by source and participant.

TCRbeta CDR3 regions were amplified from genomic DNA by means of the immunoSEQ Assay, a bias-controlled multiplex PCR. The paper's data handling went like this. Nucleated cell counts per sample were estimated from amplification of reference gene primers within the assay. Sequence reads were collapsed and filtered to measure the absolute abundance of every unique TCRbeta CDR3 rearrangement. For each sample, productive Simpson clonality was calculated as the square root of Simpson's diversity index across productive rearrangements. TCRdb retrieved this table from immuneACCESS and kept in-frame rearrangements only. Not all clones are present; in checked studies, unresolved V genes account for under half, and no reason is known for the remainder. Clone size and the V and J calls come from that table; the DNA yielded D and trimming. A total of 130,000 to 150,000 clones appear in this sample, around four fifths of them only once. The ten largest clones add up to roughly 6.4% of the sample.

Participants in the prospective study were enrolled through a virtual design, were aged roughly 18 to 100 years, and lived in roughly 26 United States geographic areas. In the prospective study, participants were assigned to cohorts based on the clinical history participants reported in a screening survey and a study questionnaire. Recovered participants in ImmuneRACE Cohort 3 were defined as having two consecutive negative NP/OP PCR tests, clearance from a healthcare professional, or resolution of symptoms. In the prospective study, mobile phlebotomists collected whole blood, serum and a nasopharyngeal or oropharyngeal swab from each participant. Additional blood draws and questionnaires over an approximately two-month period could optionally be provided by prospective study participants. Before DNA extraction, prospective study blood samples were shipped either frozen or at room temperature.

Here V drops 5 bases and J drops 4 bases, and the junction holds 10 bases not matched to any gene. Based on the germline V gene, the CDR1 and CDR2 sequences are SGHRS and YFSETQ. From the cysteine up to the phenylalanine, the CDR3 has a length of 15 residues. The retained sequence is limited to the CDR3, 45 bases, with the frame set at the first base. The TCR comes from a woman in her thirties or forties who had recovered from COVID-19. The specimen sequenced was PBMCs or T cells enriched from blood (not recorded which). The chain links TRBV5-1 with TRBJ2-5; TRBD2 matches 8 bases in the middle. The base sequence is TGCGCCAGCAGTCTGGGGACACGGGGGGGAGAGACCCAGTACTTC. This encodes CASSLGTRGGETQYF.